These 14 T cell receptor beta chains were all obtained from the same sample, sequenced in a study of T cell responses to AZD1222 COVID-19 vaccine. Data came from immunoSEQ multiplex PCR; TCRdb stores just in-frame clones and leaves some out. The data contain about 120,000 clones, approximately 92% of them seen just once; the ten biggest clones take up 0.8% to 1.1%. The input for sequencing was peripheral blood, taken on day 0 of AZD1222 vaccination. All receptors derive from an adult in good health.

The rearrangement uses TRBV6-5 and TRBJ2-1, with D possibly being TRBD2 (6 bases). Germline CDR1 reads MNHEY; CDR2 reads SVGAGI. Trimming cost V 2 bases and J 3 bases, with 14 bases left between them. This CDR3 has 16 residues. The CDR3 sequence is CASSYEASDHYNEQFF. In DNA, the CDR3 is TGTGCCAGCAGTTACGAGGCTAGCGACCACTACAATGAGCAGTTCTTC.

The chain links TRBV18 to TRBJ1-2; D uncertain. The CDR3 is 18 amino acids. V shed 4 bases and J shed 8 bases, with 29 bases lying between them. Germline V CDR1 and CDR2: KGHSH, LQKENI. The chain's CDR3 is CASSLTFIPGPAEEGYTF. DNA of the CDR3: TGTGCCAGCTCACTTACCTTTATACCGGGCCCCGCCGAAGAGGGCTACACCTTC. Supplemented by reference TRBV18 and TRBJ1-2, the full variable domain reads NAGVMQNPRHLVRRRGQEARLRCSPMKGHSHVYWYRQLPEEGLKFMVYLQKENIIDESGMPKERFSAEFPKEGPSILRIQQVVRGDSAAYFCASSLTFIPGPAEEGYTFGSGTRLTVV.

For the CDR3, the DNA is TGCGCCAGCAGTGAGACAGGGGGCTTTCAGCCCCAGCATTTT. Translation: CASSETGGFQPQHF. The J gene is TRBJ1-5, the V gene TRBV10-2, with TRBD1 matching over 9 bases. CDR3 size: 14 residues. V dropped 2 bases and J dropped 6; count of bases not matched to a gene: 2. In germline, CDR1 is WSHSY, CDR2 SAAADI.

DNA for the CDR3: TGTGCCAGCAGTCCCGGGGGTACAGATACGCAGTATTTT. Protein: CASSPGGTDTQYF. J is TRBJ2-3 and V is TRBV12-3 or TRBV12-4, with TRBD2 as a possible D gene (6 bases). V gave up 5 bases and J gave up 3 bases, with 9 bases separating them. The CDR3 has 13 amino acids.

Note on this clone: The same CDR3 is also encoded by other DNA sequences in this sample. The chain links TRBV20-1 to TRBJ2-1, with unresolved D. Per the germline V gene, CDR1 is DFQATT and CDR2 is SNEGSKA (reference sequence). This CDR3 spans 10 amino acids. V lost 4 bases, J lost 6 bases, and 4 bases lay in between. The CDR3 DNA follows: TGCAGTGCTACCGGCAATGAGCAGTTCTTC. Its translation is CSATGNEQFF.

The chain couples TRBV6-8 to TRBJ1-1; D unclear. Germline loops: CDR1 MNHGY, CDR2 SAAAGT. This CDR3 contains 13 residues. V shed 10 bases and J shed 2 bases, with 14 bases lying between them. CDR3 DNA: TGTGCCAAACTTGGGATTCTCAACACTGAAGCTTTCTTT. Protein sequence: CAKLGILNTEAFF.

This rearrangement joins TRBV29-1 to TRBJ1-5; 7 bases match TRBD1. Germline V lookup: CDR1 SQVTM, CDR2 ANQGSEA. This CDR3 contains 15 residues. The V segment lost 6 bases and the J segment 8 bases; nucleotides outside the gene matches: 16. The CDR3 region has the DNA TGCAGCGTAGTTGTTGAGACAGGGAGGGGGAAGCCCCAGCATTTT. Translation: CSVVVETGRGKPQHF.

This sequence joins TRBV6-5 and TRBJ1-2, with 10 bases that match TRBD1. The junction had 6 bases not matched to a gene; V was cut back by 2 bases and J by 6 bases. The germline V gene encodes CDR1 MNHEY and CDR2 SVGAGI. The CDR3 consists of 15 residues. The CDR3 spells CASSYPPGQGDGYTF. The CDR3 DNA reads as TGTGCCAGCAGTTACCCTCCAGGACAGGGGGATGGCTACACCTTC.

Of note for this clone: The same CDR3 is also encoded by other DNA sequences in this sample. This rearrangement joins TRBV5-1 to TRBJ1-5; D call uncertain. The CDR3 length is 15 residues. The V and J ends lost 0 bases and 0 bases respectively, with 7 bases between them. CDR1 and CDR2 from the germline V gene are SGHRS and YFSETQ. CDR3 in DNA: TGCGCCAGCAGCTTGGCGGGTATTAGCAATCAGCCCCAGCATTTT. Translation: CASSLAGISNQPQHF.

The chain combines TRBV7-9 with TRBJ1-1; D is unclear. Per germline, CDR1 SEHNR and CDR2 FQNEAQ (reference sequence). This CDR3 has 14 amino acids. Trimming removed 3 bases from V and 2 bases from J, with 10 bases in between. The CDR3 sequence: CASSFPYSNTEAFF. The DNA for the CDR3 is TGTGCCAGCAGCTTTCCCTACAGTAACACTGAAGCTTTCTTT.

V and J are TRBV18 and TRBJ2-3; D possibly matches TRBD1 or TRBD2 (5 bases each). Germline V CDR1 and CDR2: KGHSH, LQKENI. The CDR3 has 15 residues. Trimming took 3 bases from V and 3 from J, leaving 13 bases between them. CDR3 in DNA: TGTGCCAGCTCACCGGTGGGGGATGTAACAGATACGCAGTATTTT. Translation gives CASSPVGDVTDTQYF.

The chain couples TRBV6-2 or TRBV6-3 to TRBJ2-7; 9 nucleotides line up with TRBD1. CDR3 size: 16 residues. CDR1 and CDR2 (germline): MNHEY, SVGEGT. V gave up 4 bases and J gave up 2 bases; unmatched junction bases: 9. Here the CDR3 DNA reads TGTGCCAGCAGTTCCGCCGGGACAGGGAGGGCCTACGAGCAGTACTTC. This encodes CASSSAGTGRAYEQYF.

The genes are TRBV19 and TRBJ1-2; D is possibly TRBD1 (6 bases). CDR1 is LNHDA and CDR2 is SQIVND in the germline V gene (reference sequence). Trimming shortened V by 3 bases and J by 1 base, and 15 bases separated the two germline ends. This CDR3 has 16 amino acids. The CDR3 DNA follows: TGTGCCAGTAGTATGAACAGGGTGCCGTTTAACTATGGCTACACCTTC. This gives the protein CASSMNRVPFNYGYTF.

This clone was seen just once. The chain couples TRBV7-8 to TRBJ2-7; 7 bases are a match to TRBD2. Germline V CDR1 and CDR2: SGHVS, FQNEAQ. The CDR3 contains 15 residues. The V segment lost 5 bases and the J segment 6 bases; nucleotides outside the gene matches: 13. The CDR3 here is CASSQWRGGSGEQYF. The CDR3 nucleotides read TGTGCCAGCAGCCAATGGCGGGGCGGGAGTGGCGAGCAGTACTTC.